Described below is a single T cell receptor (beta chain) sequence and its context. No antigen is known for it. CDR3 size: 14 residues. With 7 bases removed from V and 6 bases from J, the gap between germline ends came to 18 bases. Germline V gene sequence: CDR1 SNHLY, CDR2 FYNNEI. Evenly divided among several immunoSEQ plates was the genomic DNA of each subset. Using immunoSEQ multiplex PCR, the repertoire was profiled, and TCRdb retains in-frame clones only, with some absent. The sample gives around 500,000 clones, about 85% of which show up once; roughly 13% is in the top ten. This sample stems from a study of shared clonotypes between healthy human individuals. General observations from the study: Sequencing depth was a factor that was expected to affect clonotype sharing among donors.

This TCR was recovered from a woman aged 40 to 50 in good health. Some clones in this sample may be carry-over from other donors' samples. Sequences were obtained from PBMCs. The chain uses TRBV2 and TRBJ1-1; D perhaps matches TRBD1 (5 bases). CDR3 DNA: TGTGCCAGCAATCGGGACGGGTTTAGCGCTGAAGCTTTCTTT. As protein: CASNRDGFSAEAFF.